The clone carrying this T cell receptor (beta chain) was detected many times. Its antigen is unidentified. Authors of the study amplified TCR beta CDR3 regions from RNA transcripts. The HTBI set primed first-round TCR CDR3 RT-PCR. Using its own MiXCR run on the multiplex PCR reads, TCRdb lists one record per CDR3 protein. The table shows a few hundred thousand distinct CDR3 sequences, with 12% to 15% occurring only once. This entry is derived from a study of T cells in Graves' hyperthyroidism and ophthalmopathy. Clinical symptoms, serum thyroxine and TRAb, thyroid ultrasound and orbital computed tomography together formed the diagnostic basis. Study outcomes and limitations: Within blood appeared most thyroid clonotypes that had expanded above 0.001. The model's output predicted ophthalmopathy at a median of about 6.5 months prior to onset.

This TCR was recovered from a woman under 30 with Graves' hyperthyroidism. The sequenced sample consisted of blood.

The CDR3, as DNA: TGTGCCAGCAGCCCCGGGACAGCGGGGGCAGATACGCAGTATTTT. Residues: CASSPGTAGADTQYF. The rearrangement links TRBV27 to TRBJ2-3; weak D call: TRBD2 (8 bases). Looked up from germline, CDR1 is MNHEY and CDR2 is SMNVEV (reference sequence). The V end was cut by 6 bases, the J end by 4 bases, with 17 bases between. This CDR3 contains 15 residues.